These 13 T cell receptor beta chains were all obtained from the same sample, sequenced in a study of blood T cells in healthy people across ages. The second PCR ran about 6 to 12 cycles with a sample-barcoded 5' primer and J-beta primers. TCRdb reprocessed the 5' RACE reads with MiXCR, giving one entry per CDR3 protein. The data hold 1.5 million or so distinct CDR3 sequences, with approximately 39% observed a single time. Material for sequencing was blood. The receptors shown here come from a woman younger than 35 in good health.

The sample holds a few counts of this clonotype. The chain carries TRBV20-1 and TRBJ2-3; 8 nucleotides agree with TRBD2. Germline values: CDR1 DFQATT, CDR2 SNEGSKA (reference sequence). CDR3 length: 14 residues. V was pared by 6 bases and J by 3 bases, with 8 bases of the junction left unmatched. In DNA, the CDR3 is TGCAGTGCCGGAAGCGGGGGTGGTACAGATACGCAGTATTTT. This codes for CSAGSGGGTDTQYF.

The chain is built from TRBV10-3 and TRBJ2-3; 7 bases agree with TRBD2. This CDR3 contains 16 residues. The V and J ends lost 5 bases and 1 base, in that order; junction bases with no gene match: 9. CDR1 and CDR2 (germline): ENHRY, SYGVKD. The CDR3, as DNA: TGTGCCATCAGTCCGGCTAGCGGAACTGGCACAGATACGCAGTATTTT. The encoded protein is CAISPASGTGTDTQYF.

The chain combines TRBV24-1 with TRBJ2-3; D is unclear. The CDR3 extends over 12 amino acids. Per the germline V gene, CDR1 is KGHDR and CDR2 is SFDVKD. V shed 3 bases and J shed 7 bases, with 7 bases lying between them. CDR3 sequence reads: CATSDMGHTQYF. The CDR3 nucleotides are TGTGCCACCAGTGATATGGGCCATACGCAGTATTTT.

This chain uses TRBV12-3 or TRBV12-4 with TRBJ2-3, with D unresolved. The V and J ends lost 3 bases and 1 base respectively, with 11 bases between them. The CDR3 spans 15 residues. The CDR3 is CASSLKGWGTDTQYF. DNA of the CDR3: TGTGCCAGCAGTTTGAAGGGTTGGGGCACAGATACGCAGTATTTT.

V usage is TRBV11-2 and J usage is TRBJ2-2; D is unclear. The CDR3 is 15 amino acids. Trimming shortened V by 4 bases and J by 3 bases, and 12 bases separated the two germline ends. Germline lookup yields CDR1 SGHAT and CDR2 FQNNGV. The CDR3 sequence: CASSYWAVHTGELFF. DNA of the CDR3: TGTGCCAGCAGCTACTGGGCTGTCCACACCGGGGAGCTGTTTTTT. Together with reference TRBV11-2 and TRBJ2-2, the CDR3 gives the full variable domain: EAGVAQSPRYKIIEKRQSVAFWCNPISGHATLYWYQQILGQGPKLLIQFQNNGVVDDSQLPKDRFSAERLKGVDSTLKIQPAKLEDSAVYLCASSYWAVHTGELFFGEGSRLTVL.

This rearrangement joins TRBV29-1 to TRBJ2-3; D remains ambiguous. This CDR3 comprises 13 residues. V shed 5 bases and J shed 2 bases, with 11 bases lying between them. Germline V gives CDR1 SQVTM, CDR2 ANQGSEA. The CDR3: CSVLPDLTDTQYF. The CDR3 DNA is TGCAGCGTTCTTCCGGATCTCACAGATACGCAGTATTTT.

This clonotype was counted a few times. J is TRBJ2-5 and V is TRBV7-2; 8 nucleotides line up with TRBD1. CDR3 length: 17 residues. The trim removed 5 bases at V and 5 bases at J, leaving 16 bases unmatched. Per the germline V gene, CDR1 is SGHTA and CDR2 is FQGNSA. The CDR3 reads CASSIQPGTGSGETQYF. Here the CDR3 DNA reads TGTGCCAGCAGCATCCAACCCGGGACAGGATCGGGCGAGACCCAGTACTTC.

This clonotype came up many times. V usage is TRBV28 and J usage is TRBJ2-4; D call uncertain. Germline values: CDR1 MDHEN, CDR2 SYDVKM. Trimming took 4 bases from V and 0 from J, leaving 13 bases between them. This CDR3 is 16 amino acids long. CDR3 in DNA: TGTGCCAGCAGTTCCTTTGACTCCGTAGCCAAAAACATTCAGTACTTC. It codes for CASSSFDSVAKNIQYF.

This clonotype was observed a few times. This rearrangement joins TRBV7-2 to TRBJ2-3, with D maybe TRBD2 (5 bases). The germline CDR1 and CDR2 sequences are SGHTA and FQGNSA. The V gene lost 2 bases and the J gene lost 4 bases, with 13 bases spanning the gap. The CDR3 length is 15 residues. The CDR3 is CASSLRRTASDTQYF. As DNA, the CDR3 is TGTGCCAGCAGCTTAAGGCGGACTGCATCAGATACGCAGTATTTT.

J is TRBJ2-7 and V is TRBV11-2, with a possible D match to TRBD2 (7 bases). V was cut by 5 bases and J by 2 bases, with 13 bases left in between. The CDR3 is 14 residues long. The germline V gene encodes CDR1 SGHAT and CDR2 FQNNGV. The CDR3 region is CASSLTGLAYEQYF. CDR3 coding DNA: TGTGCCAGCAGCCTGACAGGACTAGCCTACGAGCAGTACTTC.

CDR3: CSAGLGLAGYDTQYF. CDR3 coding DNA: TGCAGTGCTGGGCTCGGACTAGCGGGATATGATACGCAGTATTTT. The V call is TRBV20-1, the J call TRBJ2-3; the match to TRBD2 covers 12 bases. This CDR3 comprises 15 residues. CDR1 and CDR2 (germline): DFQATT, SNEGSKA (reference sequence). V dropped 5 bases and J dropped 6; count of bases not matched to a gene: 9.

The sample holds a few counts of this clonotype. The CDR3 sequence is CSAIGHTNYGYTF. CDR3 nucleotide sequence: TGCAGTGCGATAGGACACACTAACTATGGCTACACCTTC. The gene calls are TRBV20-1 and TRBJ1-2; maybe TRBD1 (5 bases). V lost 6 bases and J lost 0, with 11 bases in between. This CDR3 region has 13 residues. Germline V lookup: CDR1 DFQATT, CDR2 SNEGSKA (reference sequence).

V gene TRBV7-9 combines with J gene TRBJ2-1; D unresolved. The end of the DNA fits TRBJ2-7 better, so the J call may be wrong. The CDR3 totals 13 residues. Per the germline V gene, CDR1 is SEHNR and CDR2 is FQNEAQ (reference sequence). The CDR3 DNA follows: TGTGCCAGCAGCTTGAAACAAAACGACGAGCAGTACTTC. As protein: CASSLKQNDEQYF.